This TCR beta chain comes out of a study of T cell responses to AZD1222 COVID-19 vaccine. Repertoires were generated with immunoSEQ multiplex PCR, while TCRdb's copy carries only in-frame clones and drops some. Here the sample spans approximately 110,000 clones, around 94% being singletons. Worth noting for this clone: The antigen remains undetermined.

Study findings and constraints: Spike-wide coverage was observed for vaccine-associated CD4 TCRs, with dominant responses at 160-218 and 743-854.

The trim removed 1 base at V and 6 bases at J, leaving 5 bases unmatched. The CDR3 contains 18 residues. Germline V gives CDR1 LNHDA, CDR2 SQIVND (reference sequence). The receptor was isolated from an adult in good health. The sequencing used peripheral blood, collected on day 0 of AZD1222 vaccination. This rearrangement joins TRBV19 to TRBJ2-2; TRBD2 aligns across 16 bases. For the CDR3, the DNA is TGTGCCAGTAGTATAGTGGGACTAGCGGGGGGGCTCTCCGGGGAGCTGTTTTTT. It yields the protein CASSIVGLAGGLSGELFF. The variable domain in full, with the rest retrieved from reference TRBV19 and TRBJ2-2, is DGGITQSPKYLFRKEGQNVTLSCEQNLNHDAMYWYRQDPGQGLRLIYYSQIVNDFQKGDIAEGYSVSREKKESFPLTVTSAQKNPTAFYLCASSIVGLAGGLSGELFFGEGSRLTVL.